The 5 T cell receptor beta chains below come from one sample, sequenced in a study of CD8 T cells in ankylosing spondylitis. Study-wide findings and caveats: A motif of seven or eight highly homologous TCR beta variants was seen as apparently characteristic of ankylosing spondylitis blood.

TCRdb called the 5' RACE reads again in MiXCR, with one record for every CDR3 protein. The sample holds fewer than 500,000 distinct CDR3 sequences, 20% to 25% seen once. Antigens for these TCRs are unknown. Source material: blood, either unsorted or a sorted T cell fraction (not recorded which). These receptors were taken from a male donor with ankylosing spondylitis.

The gene calls are TRBV6-5 and TRBJ1-5; D is uncertain. The CDR3 is 14 residues long. Trimming shortened V by 1 base and J by 0 bases, and 4 bases separated the two germline ends. The germline gives CDR1 MNHEY, CDR2 SVGAGI. Here the CDR3 DNA reads TGTGCCAGCAGTTACTTTCTTAGCAATCAGCCCCAGCATTTT. It encodes CASSYFLSNQPQHF.

The DNA for the CDR3 is TGTGCCAGCTCACCTACGCGACAGAACACCGGGGAGCTGTTTTTT. Amino acids: CASSPTRQNTGELFF. The gene calls are TRBV18 and TRBJ2-2; no firm D call. The germline CDR1 and CDR2 sequences are KGHSH and LQKENI. V gave up 3 bases and J gave up 1 base, with 9 bases separating them. CDR3 size: 15 residues.

Comment on this clonotype: A junction end diverges from the germline sequence, so it may reflect a read error. This sequence joins TRBV24-1 and TRBJ2-5; D remains ambiguous. CDR1 KGHDR and CDR2 SFDVKD come from the germline V gene. The CDR3 extends over 13 amino acids. The CDR3 protein is CATCEGHGETQYF. CDR3 DNA: TGTGCCACCTGTGAAGGGCACGGGGAGACCCAGTACTTC.

This chain joins TRBV14 and TRBJ2-5, with D tentatively TRBD1 (5 bases). The germline V gene encodes CDR1 SGHDN and CDR2 FVKESK. The CDR3 runs to 16 residues. The V end lost 0 bases, the J end lost 3 bases, and 14 bases lay between the germline ends. The CDR3 is CASSQDRPSREETQYF. The CDR3 coding sequence is TGTGCCAGCAGCCAAGATCGGCCTTCCAGGGAAGAGACCCAGTACTTC.

The CDR3 DNA sequence: TGTGCCACCAGCAGAGCGGGCAGCTATGGCTACACCTTC. Its protein product is CATSRAGSYGYTF. V is TRBV15 and J is TRBJ1-2; no reliable D call. Trimming took off 1 base at V and 4 bases at J, with 7 bases between the two ends. Per germline, CDR1 LNHNV and CDR2 YYDKDF (reference sequence). The CDR3 sequence is 13 residues long.